A selection of T cell receptor beta chains follows, all from one sample in a study of blood T cell repertoires in COVID-19. Data came from immunoSEQ multiplex PCR; TCRdb stores just in-frame clones and leaves some out. The sample contains fewer than 300,000 clones, 70% to 90% of which appear only once. The sample was PBMCs or T cells enriched from blood (not recorded which). These receptors all come from a woman aged 25 to 39 who had recovered from COVID-19. Each CDR3 is given with its conserved first and last residue. The D gene is left open where the match is weak. Not all rows give a size; the values are once, few, many and, for expanded clones, a class.

clone_size: -
d_call: TRBD2
j_call: TRBJ2-3
v_call: TRBV5-1
cdr3_nt: TGCGCCAGCAGCTCCCGGACTAGCGGGGGTAGTTCCGATACGCAGTATTTT
cdr3_aa: CASSSRTSGGSSDTQYF

clone_size: -
d_call: TRBD1
j_call: TRBJ1-2
v_call: TRBV28
cdr3_nt: TGTGCCAGCAGTTTATTTAGAGAGGGGGCGGGAGGCTACACCTTC
cdr3_aa: CASSLFREGAGGYTF

clone_size: few
d_call: -
j_call: TRBJ1-4
v_call: TRBV30
cdr3_nt: TGTGCCTGGAGTCAGGGGTGGGAAAAACTGTTTTTT
cdr3_aa: CAWSQGWEKLFF

clone_size: -
d_call: -
j_call: TRBJ2-7
v_call: TRBV20-1
cdr3_nt: TGCAGTGCTAGTTATGTCAGCGACGAGCAGTACTTC
cdr3_aa: CSASYVSDEQYF

clone_size: -
d_call: TRBD1
j_call: TRBJ2-6
v_call: TRBV19
cdr3_nt: TGTGCCAGTAGTTCACGGACAGGGGTCCGCTCTGGGGCCAACGTCCTGACTTTC
cdr3_aa: CASSSRTGVRSGANVLTF

clone_size: -
d_call: TRBD1
j_call: TRBJ2-7
v_call: TRBV5-4
cdr3_nt: TGTGCCAGCAGTATGCGGGACAGGGGCTACGAGCAGTACTTC
cdr3_aa: CASSMRDRGYEQYF

clone_size: -
d_call: TRBD1
j_call: TRBJ1-5
v_call: TRBV2
cdr3_nt: TGTGCCAGCAGTGACAGGGGGTTAATATCATGGCCCCAGCATTTT
cdr3_aa: CASSDRGLISWPQHF

clone_size: -
d_call: -
j_call: TRBJ2-7
v_call: TRBV28
cdr3_nt: TGTGCCAGCGGGAGTGCTAACTACGAGCAGTACTTC
cdr3_aa: CASGSANYEQYF

clone_size: -
d_call: TRBD1
j_call: TRBJ1-6
v_call: TRBV7-9
cdr3_nt: TGTGCCAGCAGCTTAGGTCCAGGGGGCGCCTCCTATAATTCACCCCTCCACTTT
cdr3_aa: CASSLGPGGASYNSPLHF

clone_size: -
d_call: -
j_call: TRBJ1-6
v_call: TRBV28
cdr3_nt: TGTGCCAGCAGGGAGGGGTCCTCCTATAATTCACCCCTCCACTTT
cdr3_aa: CASREGSSYNSPLHF

clone_size: -
d_call: TRBD1
j_call: TRBJ2-1
v_call: TRBV3-1/TRBV3-2
cdr3_nt: TGTGCCAGCAGTCAGGGGGCAGAGCAGTTCTTC
cdr3_aa: CASSQGAEQFF

clone_size: many
d_call: -
j_call: TRBJ2-1
v_call: TRBV11-2
cdr3_nt: TGTGCCAGCAGCTTATCACTCGATGAGCAGTTCTTC
cdr3_aa: CASSLSLDEQFF

clone_size: once
d_call: -
j_call: TRBJ1-6
v_call: TRBV14
cdr3_nt: TGTGCCAGCAGTGGTAGGAACAGGCTTCTGCCCCTCCACTTT
cdr3_aa: CASSGRNRLLPLHF

clone_size: -
d_call: -
j_call: TRBJ1-4
v_call: TRBV2
cdr3_nt: TGTGCCAGCCAACCCGGGGGTAATGAAAAACTGTTTTTT
cdr3_aa: CASQPGGNEKLFF

clone_size: -
d_call: -
j_call: TRBJ1-3
v_call: TRBV28
cdr3_nt: TGTGCCAGCAGTCTCCCCTATTCTCCCATATATTTT
cdr3_aa: CASSLPYSPIYF

clone_size: -
d_call: TRBD1
j_call: TRBJ1-1
v_call: TRBV11-2
cdr3_nt: TGTGCCAGCAGCCCACAGGGGGCGAACACTGAAGCTTTCTTT
cdr3_aa: CASSPQGANTEAFF

clone_size: -
d_call: -
j_call: TRBJ2-1
v_call: TRBV10-1
cdr3_nt: TGCGCCAGCAGTGAAGATTCCGGGGTCTCCTACAATGAGCAGTTCTTC
cdr3_aa: CASSEDSGVSYNEQFF

clone_size: -
d_call: TRBD1
j_call: TRBJ2-1
v_call: TRBV28
cdr3_nt: TGTGCCAGCAGTTCGCCCGGGGACAGGGACGGTCCTGAGCAGTTCTTC
cdr3_aa: CASSSPGDRDGPEQFF

clone_size: -
d_call: -
j_call: TRBJ1-4
v_call: TRBV29-1
cdr3_nt: TGCAGCGTAGCCGTAGCTAATGAAAAACTGTTTTTT
cdr3_aa: CSVAVANEKLFF

clone_size: -
d_call: -
j_call: TRBJ2-7
v_call: TRBV24-1
cdr3_nt: TGTGCCACCAGTGATTTCAGCGAGCAGTACTTC
cdr3_aa: CATSDFSEQYF

clone_size: -
d_call: -
j_call: TRBJ1-5
v_call: TRBV2
cdr3_nt: TGTGCCAGCAGTGACCCTTACGGACATGATAGCAATCAGCCCCAGCATTTT
cdr3_aa: CASSDPYGHDSNQPQHF

clone_size: -
d_call: TRBD1
j_call: TRBJ1-6
v_call: TRBV6-5
cdr3_nt: TGTGCCCTCGGGACAGGGAATTCACCCCTCCACTTT
cdr3_aa: CALGTGNSPLHF

clone_size: -
d_call: -
j_call: TRBJ1-1
v_call: TRBV7-6
cdr3_nt: TGTGCCAGCAGCTTAGGACAGGCTAACACTGAAGCTTTCTTT
cdr3_aa: CASSLGQANTEAFF

clone_size: -
d_call: TRBD2
j_call: TRBJ2-1
v_call: TRBV18
cdr3_nt: TGTGCCAGCTCACCACCCCAGCGGGGGTACAATGAGCAGTTCTTC
cdr3_aa: CASSPPQRGYNEQFF

clone_size: -
d_call: -
j_call: TRBJ2-2
v_call: TRBV30
cdr3_nt: TGTGCCTGGAGTGGGCGGATATCCGGGGAGCTGTTTTTT
cdr3_aa: CAWSGRISGELFF

clone_size: -
d_call: -
j_call: TRBJ1-2
v_call: TRBV12-3/TRBV12-4
cdr3_nt: TGTGCCAGCAGTTTGGGGGGTAACTATGGCTACACCTTC
cdr3_aa: CASSLGGNYGYTF

clone_size: once
d_call: -
j_call: TRBJ1-2
v_call: TRBV28
cdr3_nt: TGTGCCAGCAGCGCGGCGGGAGAAGACTATGGCTACACCTTC
cdr3_aa: CASSAAGEDYGYTF

clone_size: -
d_call: TRBD1
j_call: TRBJ1-4
v_call: TRBV5-5
cdr3_nt: TGTGCCAGCAGCTTAGTAATCGGGACAGACCTCGAAAAACTGTTTTTT
cdr3_aa: CASSLVIGTDLEKLFF

clone_size: many
d_call: -
j_call: TRBJ1-5
v_call: TRBV6-2/TRBV6-3
cdr3_nt: TGTGCCAGCAGTTACCCAACACCCCGGACATTTTATAGCAATCAGCCCCAGCATTTT
cdr3_aa: CASSYPTPRTFYSNQPQHF

clone_size: -
d_call: TRBD2
j_call: TRBJ2-1
v_call: TRBV24-1
cdr3_nt: TGTGCCACCAGAGGGGCGGGGGGCGCTTACAATGAGCAGTTCTTC
cdr3_aa: CATRGAGGAYNEQFF

clone_size: -
d_call: TRBD2
j_call: TRBJ2-7
v_call: TRBV10-2
cdr3_nt: TGCGCCAGCAGTGCCCCGAACCTTGCTAGCGGGGGGGCACCCTACCGGAGCTCCTACGAGCAGTACTTC
cdr3_aa: CASSAPNLASGGAPYRSSYEQYF

clone_size: -
d_call: TRBD1
j_call: TRBJ1-1
v_call: TRBV30
cdr3_nt: TGTGCCTGGAGTAGGGACAGGAAAGCTTTCTTT
cdr3_aa: CAWSRDRKAFF

clone_size: -
d_call: -
j_call: TRBJ2-2
v_call: TRBV30
cdr3_nt: TGTGCCTGGAGGGACGGACAGCCCGGGGAGCTGTTTTTT
cdr3_aa: CAWRDGQPGELFF

clone_size: -
d_call: TRBD1
j_call: TRBJ1-3
v_call: TRBV18
cdr3_nt: TGTGCCAGCTCACCAGTCTTATCGGACAGGGGCCTCACCACCACATCTGGAAACACCATATATTTT
cdr3_aa: CASSPVLSDRGLTTTSGNTIYF

clone_size: -
d_call: TRBD1
j_call: TRBJ2-2
v_call: TRBV6-4
cdr3_nt: TGTGCCAGCAGTGGAGACAGGGGAAGCTTCGCGAACACCGGGGAGCTGTTTTTT
cdr3_aa: CASSGDRGSFANTGELFF

clone_size: -
d_call: -
j_call: TRBJ1-2
v_call: TRBV19
cdr3_nt: TGTGCCAGTAGTATATATGGGGCTCGGCCCCTCTATGGCTACACCTTC
cdr3_aa: CASSIYGARPLYGYTF

clone_size: -
d_call: TRBD1
j_call: TRBJ2-7
v_call: TRBV28
cdr3_nt: TGTGCCAGCAGGAGACAGGGGGCTTACGAGCAGTACTTC
cdr3_aa: CASRRQGAYEQYF

clone_size: -
d_call: -
j_call: TRBJ1-5
v_call: TRBV12-3/TRBV12-4
cdr3_nt: TGTGCCAGCAGTTTTGGGGAGCCTCAGCCCCAGCATTTT
cdr3_aa: CASSFGEPQPQHF

clone_size: -
d_call: TRBD1
j_call: TRBJ1-4
v_call: TRBV10-2
cdr3_nt: TGCGCCAGCGGGGACAGTCCGGCCCACGAAAAACTGTTTTTT
cdr3_aa: CASGDSPAHEKLFF

clone_size: -
d_call: -
j_call: TRBJ2-3
v_call: TRBV7-3
cdr3_nt: TGTGCCAGCAGCCTCGGACAAGGTCGGGATACGCAGTATTTT
cdr3_aa: CASSLGQGRDTQYF

clone_size: -
d_call: -
j_call: TRBJ1-2
v_call: TRBV5-4
cdr3_nt: TGTGCCAGCAGCTTGCGTTTTCAGGGCTACACCTTC
cdr3_aa: CASSLRFQGYTF

clone_size: once
d_call: -
j_call: TRBJ2-7
v_call: TRBV27
cdr3_nt: TGTGCCAGCAGTCTACAGGGAAACCAGTACGAGCAGTACTTC
cdr3_aa: CASSLQGNQYEQYF

clone_size: -
d_call: TRBD1
j_call: TRBJ2-7
v_call: TRBV19
cdr3_nt: TGTGCCAGTAGTATATTCCCGGGACAGGCTACCTACGAGCAGTACTTC
cdr3_aa: CASSIFPGQATYEQYF

clone_size: -
d_call: -
j_call: TRBJ1-5
v_call: TRBV25-1
cdr3_nt: TGTGCCAGCAGACAGGGTAATCAGCCCCAGCATTTT
cdr3_aa: CASRQGNQPQHF

clone_size: -
d_call: -
j_call: TRBJ1-1
v_call: TRBV29-1
cdr3_nt: TGCAGCGTCAATCATGCGTTATTGAACACTGAAGCTTTCTTT
cdr3_aa: CSVNHALLNTEAFF

clone_size: few
d_call: TRBD1
j_call: TRBJ1-5
v_call: TRBV24-1
cdr3_nt: TGTGCCACCCCTTCACGGGACAGCCCTTGTTTT
cdr3_aa: CATPSRDSPCF

clone_size: -
d_call: TRBD1
j_call: TRBJ1-3
v_call: TRBV28
cdr3_nt: TGTGCCAGCAGTCTTCGGAACAGGGGTCATGGAAACACCATATATTTT
cdr3_aa: CASSLRNRGHGNTIYF

clone_size: -
d_call: TRBD1
j_call: TRBJ1-1
v_call: TRBV7-2
cdr3_nt: TGTGCCAGCAGCTTAACGGGGGACAGATACACTGAAGCTTTCTTT
cdr3_aa: CASSLTGDRYTEAFF

clone_size: -
d_call: -
j_call: TRBJ2-2
v_call: TRBV5-1
cdr3_nt: TGCGCCAGCAGCTTTTCAACCGGGGAGCTGTTTTTT
cdr3_aa: CASSFSTGELFF

clone_size: -
d_call: -
j_call: TRBJ1-1
v_call: TRBV28
cdr3_nt: TGTGCCAGCAGCAAAGGGGTTAAGGAGGCTTTCTTT
cdr3_aa: CASSKGVKEAFF

clone_size: -
d_call: -
j_call: TRBJ2-2
v_call: TRBV27
cdr3_nt: TGTGCCAGCACCACACCCGCGGCAAATGGCGGGGAGCTGTTTTTT
cdr3_aa: CASTTPAANGGELFF

clone_size: -
d_call: -
j_call: TRBJ2-3
v_call: TRBV6-1
cdr3_nt: TGTGCCAGCAGTGATGCGACAGGTTTGACAGATACGCAGTATTTT
cdr3_aa: CASSDATGLTDTQYF

clone_size: -
d_call: -
j_call: TRBJ2-3
v_call: TRBV9
cdr3_nt: TGTGCCAGCAGCGTAGCCTCGGGGGGCCTATTCACAGATACGCAGTATTTT
cdr3_aa: CASSVASGGLFTDTQYF

clone_size: once
d_call: -
j_call: TRBJ2-7
v_call: TRBV27
cdr3_nt: TGTGCCAGCAGTTTCAACCGGGATACCTCCTACGAGCAGTACTTC
cdr3_aa: CASSFNRDTSYEQYF

clone_size: -
d_call: -
j_call: TRBJ2-5
v_call: TRBV12-5
cdr3_nt: TGTGCTAGTGGTTTGGGGGACACCCAGGGGGAGACCCAGTACTTC
cdr3_aa: CASGLGDTQGETQYF